This T cell receptor (beta chain) was sequenced during a study of post-analysis software for immune sequencing data. Study-level findings and limits: Compared with controls, patients had more of five TRBV segments, including TRBV5-6, TRBV5-1 and TRBV20-1.

This clonotype was detected a few times. Its antigen remains unidentified. TCR beta cDNA libraries included unique molecular identifiers. One entry per CDR3 protein, called by TCRdb with MiXCR from the PCR reads. The sample gives about 430,000 distinct CDR3 sequences, approximately 42% of which show up once; 7.6% is in the top ten. V lost 0 bases, J lost 3 bases, and 9 bases lay in between. The CDR3 has 14 amino acids. The V gene's germline CDR1 is SGHRS and CDR2 YFSETQ. Sequenced input: blood. The clonotype originates from a girl aged 2 to 9 with multiple sclerosis. V is TRBV5-1 and J is TRBJ1-1; D is unclear. The CDR3 loop is CASSLASLYTEAFF. CDR3 coding DNA: TGCGCCAGCAGCTTGGCTAGCCTGTACACTGAAGCTTTCTTT.